Each of the 3 T cell receptor beta chains below was sequenced from the same sample in a study of PD-L1 blockade in urothelial cancer. Produced via immunoSEQ multiplex PCR; TCRdb's table is partial and in-frame only. Among roughly 87,000 clones listed, approximately 88% were seen once. The time point is: pretreatment peripheral blood. This specimen consisted of PBMCs, obtained around atezolizumab (anti-PD-L1) treatment. These receptor sequences come from a woman of 80 years or more with urothelial cancer.

The rearrangement links TRBV27 to TRBJ2-1, with 10 bases fitting TRBD1. The CDR3 contains 15 residues. The V gene's germline CDR1 is MNHEY and CDR2 SMNVEV (reference sequence). With V trimmed by 3 bases and J by 5 bases, 4 bases remained unmatched. CDR3 nucleotide sequence: TGTGCCAGCAGTTTCGGGACAGGGGTCCACAATGAGCAGTTCTTC. It encodes CASSFGTGVHNEQFF.

The rearrangement links TRBV30 to TRBJ2-1, with D possibly TRBD2 on 6 matching bases. This CDR3 has 17 amino acids. Trimming took off 4 bases at V and 4 bases at J, with 23 bases between the two ends. Germline V gene sequence: CDR1 GTSNPN, CDR2 SVGIG (reference sequence). This CDR3 reads CAWNSAAGTPRYNEQFF. The CDR3 DNA reads TGTGCCTGGAACTCTGCGGCCGGGACTCCCCGATACAATGAGCAGTTCTTC.

The chain combines TRBV19 with TRBJ1-5; D remains ambiguous. The CDR3 runs to 16 residues. Deletions cut 5 bases from V and 0 bases from J, with 14 bases between. Germline loops: CDR1 LNHDA, CDR2 SQIVND (reference sequence). The CDR3 region is CASSALGVYSNQPQHF. The CDR3 DNA sequence: TGTGCCAGTAGTGCCCTCGGGGTTTATAGCAATCAGCCCCAGCATTTT. Based on the CDR3 plus reference TRBV19 and TRBJ1-5, the full variable domain is DGGITQSPKYLFRKEGQNVTLSCEQNLNHDAMYWYRQDPGQGLRLIYYSQIVNDFQKGDIAEGYSVSREKKESFPLTVTSAQKNPTAFYLCASSALGVYSNQPQHFGDGTRLSIL.